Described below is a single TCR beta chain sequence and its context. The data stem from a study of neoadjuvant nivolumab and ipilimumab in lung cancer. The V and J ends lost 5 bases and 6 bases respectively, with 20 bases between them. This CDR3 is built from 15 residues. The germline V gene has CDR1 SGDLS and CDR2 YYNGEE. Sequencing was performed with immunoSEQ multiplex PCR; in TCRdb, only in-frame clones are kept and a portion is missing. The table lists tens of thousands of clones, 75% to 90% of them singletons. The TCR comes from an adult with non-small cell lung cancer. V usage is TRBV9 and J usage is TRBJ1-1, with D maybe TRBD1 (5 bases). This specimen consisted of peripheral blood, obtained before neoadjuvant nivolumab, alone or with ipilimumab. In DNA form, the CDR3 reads TGTGCCAGCAGGAAATTCGACAGTCTCGGGTCTGAAGCTTTCTTT. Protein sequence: CASRKFDSLGSEAFF.